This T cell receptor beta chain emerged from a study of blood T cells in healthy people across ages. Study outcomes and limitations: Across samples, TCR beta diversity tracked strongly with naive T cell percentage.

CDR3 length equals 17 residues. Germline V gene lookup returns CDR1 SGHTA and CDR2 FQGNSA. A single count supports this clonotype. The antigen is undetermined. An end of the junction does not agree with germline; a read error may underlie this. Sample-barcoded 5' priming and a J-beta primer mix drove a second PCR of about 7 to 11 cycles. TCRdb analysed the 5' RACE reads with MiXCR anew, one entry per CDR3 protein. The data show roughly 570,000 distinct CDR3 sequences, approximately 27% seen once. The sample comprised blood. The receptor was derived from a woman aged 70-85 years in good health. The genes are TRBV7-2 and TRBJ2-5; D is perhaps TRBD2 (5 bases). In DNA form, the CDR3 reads TGTGCCGGCAGCTTAGTAGGTCGGGGTAGTATCACAAAGACCCAGTACTTC. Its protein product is CAGSLVGRGSITKTQYF.